This T cell receptor beta chain was retrieved from a study of shared clonotypes between healthy human individuals. It was on ten immunoSEQ deep assay plates that unsorted PBMC DNA was sequenced. The repertoire was sequenced with immunoSEQ multiplex PCR; TCRdb's copy has only in-frame clones and lacks some. The sample carries about 490,000 clones, roughly 85% recorded once. Germline-derived CDR1 and CDR2 are KGHSH and LQKENI. The germline V and J ends were trimmed by 6 bases and 6 bases, with 14 bases remaining between them. The CDR3 runs to 13 residues. The genes are TRBV18 and TRBJ1-1; D may be TRBD1 (5 bases). The clonotype was recovered from a middle-aged woman in good health. Some clones in this sample may be carry-over from other donors' samples. The sample was PBMCs. CDR3 residues: CASSPGAGAEAFF. In DNA form, the CDR3 reads TGTGCCAGCTCGCCTGGGGCGGGGGCTGAAGCTTTCTTT.